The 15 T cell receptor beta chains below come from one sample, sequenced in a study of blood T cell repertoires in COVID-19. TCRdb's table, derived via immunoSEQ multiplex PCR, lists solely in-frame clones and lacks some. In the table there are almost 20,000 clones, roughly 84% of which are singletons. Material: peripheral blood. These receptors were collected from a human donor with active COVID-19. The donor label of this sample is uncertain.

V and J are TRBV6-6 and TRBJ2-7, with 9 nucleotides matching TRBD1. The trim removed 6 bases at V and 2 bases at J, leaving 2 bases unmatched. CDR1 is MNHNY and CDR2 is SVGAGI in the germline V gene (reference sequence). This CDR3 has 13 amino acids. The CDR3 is CASRDRGAYEQYF. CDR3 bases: TGTGCCAGCAGGGACAGGGGTGCCTACGAGCAGTACTTC.

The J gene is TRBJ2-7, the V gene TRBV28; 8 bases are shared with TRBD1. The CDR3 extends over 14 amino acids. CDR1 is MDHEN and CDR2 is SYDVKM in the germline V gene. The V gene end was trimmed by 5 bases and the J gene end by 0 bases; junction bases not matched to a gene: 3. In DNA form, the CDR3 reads TGTGCCAGCAGTCGACAGGGGAGCTCCTACGAGCAGTACTTC. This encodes CASSRQGSSYEQYF.

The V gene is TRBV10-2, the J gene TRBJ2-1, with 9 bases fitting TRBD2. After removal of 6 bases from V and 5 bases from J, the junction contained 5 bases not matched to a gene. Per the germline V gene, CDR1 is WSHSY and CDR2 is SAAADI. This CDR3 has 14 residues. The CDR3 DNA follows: TGCGCCAGCAGGGGCGGGGGGGCCGACAATGAGCAGTTCTTC. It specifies CASRGGGADNEQFF.

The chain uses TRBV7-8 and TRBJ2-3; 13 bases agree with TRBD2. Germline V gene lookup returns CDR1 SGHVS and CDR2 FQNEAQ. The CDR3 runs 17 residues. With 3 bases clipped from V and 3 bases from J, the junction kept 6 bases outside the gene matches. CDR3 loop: CASSFRRLAGGTDTQYF. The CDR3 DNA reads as TGTGCCAGCAGCTTTAGAAGACTAGCGGGAGGTACAGATACGCAGTATTTT. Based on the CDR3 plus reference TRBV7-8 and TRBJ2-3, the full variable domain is GAGVSQSPRYKVAKRGQDVALRCDPISGHVSLFWYQQALGQGPEFLTYFQNEAQLDKSGLPSDRFFAERPEGSVSTLKIQRTQQEDSAVYLCASSFRRLAGGTDTQYFGPGTRLTVL.

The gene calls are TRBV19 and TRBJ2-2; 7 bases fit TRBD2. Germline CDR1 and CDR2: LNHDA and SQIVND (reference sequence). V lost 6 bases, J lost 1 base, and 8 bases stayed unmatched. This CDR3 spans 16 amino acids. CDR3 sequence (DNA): TGTGCCAGTAGGAATTGGGCGGGGGAGAACACCGGGGAGCTGTTTTTT. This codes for CASRNWAGENTGELFF.

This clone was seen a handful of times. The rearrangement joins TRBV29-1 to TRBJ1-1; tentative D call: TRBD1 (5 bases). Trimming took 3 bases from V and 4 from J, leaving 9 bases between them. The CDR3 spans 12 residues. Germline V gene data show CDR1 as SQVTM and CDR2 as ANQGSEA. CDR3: CSVDGGSTEAFF. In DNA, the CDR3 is TGCAGCGTTGACGGGGGGAGCACTGAAGCTTTCTTT. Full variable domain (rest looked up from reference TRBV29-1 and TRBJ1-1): SAVISQKPSRDICQRGTSLTIQCQVDSQVTMMFWYRQQPGQSLTLIATANQGSEATYESGFVIDKFPISRPNLTFSTLTVSNMSPEDSSIYLCSVDGGSTEAFFGQGTRLTVV.

This CDR3 reads CASSGTREGEQYF. CDR3 sequence (DNA): TGTGCCAGCAGCGGGACCCGGGAGGGCGAGCAGTACTTC. This chain links TRBV6-6 with TRBJ2-7; 8 bases match TRBD2. V lost 6 bases to trimming and J lost 6 bases; unmatched junction nucleotides: 7. CDR3 length: 13 residues. The germline V gene encodes CDR1 MNHNY and CDR2 SVGAGI (reference sequence).

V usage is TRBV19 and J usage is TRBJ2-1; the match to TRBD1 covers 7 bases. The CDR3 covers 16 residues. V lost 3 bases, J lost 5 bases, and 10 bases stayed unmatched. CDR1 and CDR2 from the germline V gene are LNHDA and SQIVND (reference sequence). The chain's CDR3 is CASSILTGVRHNEQFF. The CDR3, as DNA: TGTGCCAGTAGTATCCTAACAGGGGTTAGGCACAATGAGCAGTTCTTC.

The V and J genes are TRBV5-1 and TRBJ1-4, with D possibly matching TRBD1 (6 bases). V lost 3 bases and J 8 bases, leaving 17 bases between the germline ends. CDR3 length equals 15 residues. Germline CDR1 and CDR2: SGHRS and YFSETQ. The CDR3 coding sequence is TGCGCCAGCAGCTCTGACAGGTCCGGGACAGAAAAACTGTTTTTT. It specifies CASSSDRSGTEKLFF.

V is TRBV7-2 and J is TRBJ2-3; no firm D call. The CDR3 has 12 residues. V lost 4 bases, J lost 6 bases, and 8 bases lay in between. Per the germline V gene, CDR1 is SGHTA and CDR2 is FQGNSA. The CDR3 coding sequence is TGTGCCAGCAGCTCCACTCGGGATACGCAGTATTTT. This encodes CASSSTRDTQYF.

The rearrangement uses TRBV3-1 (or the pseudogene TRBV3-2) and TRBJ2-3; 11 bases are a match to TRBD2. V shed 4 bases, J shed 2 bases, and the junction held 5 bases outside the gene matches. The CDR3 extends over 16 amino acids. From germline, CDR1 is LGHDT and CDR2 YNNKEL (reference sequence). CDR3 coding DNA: TGTGCCAGCAGCCCGGGACTAGCGGACCTCACAGATACGCAGTATTTT. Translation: CASSPGLADLTDTQYF.

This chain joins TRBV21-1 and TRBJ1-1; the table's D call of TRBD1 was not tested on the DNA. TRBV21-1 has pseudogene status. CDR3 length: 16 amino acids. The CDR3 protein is CASSARGPGRGTEAFF. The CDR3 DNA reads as TGTGCCAGCAGCGCCAGGGGGCCCGGGAGAGGTACTGAAGCTTTCTTT.

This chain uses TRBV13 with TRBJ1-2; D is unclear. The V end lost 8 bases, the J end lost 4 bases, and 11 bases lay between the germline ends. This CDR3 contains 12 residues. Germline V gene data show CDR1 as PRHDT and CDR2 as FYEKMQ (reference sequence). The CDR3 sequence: CASSLPGYGYTF. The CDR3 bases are TGTGCCAGCTCTCTTCCCGGCTATGGCTACACCTTC.

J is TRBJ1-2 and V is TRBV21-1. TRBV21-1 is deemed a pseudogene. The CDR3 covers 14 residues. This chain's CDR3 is CASSKAEMRAGYTF. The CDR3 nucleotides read TGTGCCAGCAGCAAAGCGGAGATGCGAGCCGGCTACACCTTC.

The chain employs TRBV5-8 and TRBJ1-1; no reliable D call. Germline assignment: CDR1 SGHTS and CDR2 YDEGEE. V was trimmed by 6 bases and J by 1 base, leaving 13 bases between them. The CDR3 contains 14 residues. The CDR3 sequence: CASTPRVGNTEAFF. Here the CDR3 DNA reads TGTGCCAGCACCCCGCGCGTTGGGAACACTGAAGCTTTCTTT.